This T cell receptor (beta chain) was identified during a study of CD8+ T cells in alopecia areata. As to treatment: oral pan-JAK inhibitor, 5-10 mg twice daily. RNA extraction was followed by reverse transcription into cDNA, which acted as the sequencing template. TCRdb's table, derived via immunoSEQ multiplex PCR, lists solely in-frame clones and lacks some. In the table there are about 180,000 clones, about 51% of which are singletons. Only a few counts were recorded for this clone. V lost 0 bases, J lost 1 base, and 18 bases lay in between. Germline CDR1 LGHNA, CDR2 YSLEER. The CDR3 spans 18 residues.

The sequencing used CD8+ T cells sorted from blood, collected at roughly week 53, from a patient treated with tofacitinib. The TCR was taken from a human donor with alopecia areata. V gene TRBV4-3 combines with J gene TRBJ2-5; D not certain. Here the CDR3 reads CASSQDPAGVDLQETQYF. The CDR3 bases are TGCGCCAGCAGCCAAGATCCGGCAGGCGTCGACCTCCAAGAGACCCAGTACTTC.